A single sample gave rise to the 24 T cell receptor beta chains below, sequenced in a study of T cell responses to AZD1222 COVID-19 vaccine (dated by TCRdb to 2020 to 2023). The time point label, as the study defines it: baseline before first vaccination. The method was the immunoSEQ multiplex PCR assay. TCRdb limited this immuneACCESS table to in-frame rearrangements with V and J called. A share of clones is missing; checked studies link under half to unresolved V genes, and the rest is unexplained. A total of around 140,000 clones appear in this sample, about 93% of them only once. The ten largest clones take up roughly 4% of the sample. The specimen was peripheral blood, collected on day 0 of AZD1222 vaccination. The source is an adult in good health.

The chain combines TRBV9 with TRBJ2-7, with 10 bases that match TRBD2. CDR1 is SGDLS, CDR2 YYNGEE, per germline. The CDR3 extends over 16 amino acids. J lost 5 bases, V lost 3 bases, and 11 bases had no gene match. The CDR3 protein is CASSAPNSGRFHEQYF. For the CDR3, the DNA is TGTGCCAGCAGCGCTCCAAATAGCGGGAGGTTCCACGAGCAGTACTTC.

This rearrangement joins TRBV30 to TRBJ1-1; D possibly corresponds to TRBD1 (6 bases). V was trimmed by 0 bases and J by 2 bases, leaving 13 bases between them. The CDR3 totals 15 residues. The germline V gene encodes CDR1 GTSNPN and CDR2 SVGIG (reference sequence). The CDR3 DNA reads as TGTGCCTGGAGTGTAAGGGGGGTGGGTAACACTGAAGCTTTCTTT. It encodes CAWSVRGVGNTEAFF. Combining the CDR3 with reference TRBV30 and TRBJ1-1 gives the whole variable domain SQTIHQWPATLVQPVGSPLSLECTVEGTSNPNLYWYRQAAGRGLQLLFYSVGIGQISSEVPQNLSASRPQDRQFILSSKKLLLSDSGFYLCAWSVRGVGNTEAFFGQGTRLTVV.

The chain carries TRBV5-6 and TRBJ1-6; D is unclear. Deletions cut 0 bases from V and 4 bases from J, with 8 bases between. This CDR3 comprises 15 residues. Germline V gene sequence: CDR1 SGHDT, CDR2 YYEEEE. The DNA of the CDR3 is TGTGCCAGCAGCTTGGAGGGTCGGTATAATTCACCCCTCCACTTT. Residues: CASSLEGRYNSPLHF.

J is TRBJ1-1 and V is TRBV19; TRBD1 matches 7 bases. Germline V gene data show CDR1 as LNHDA and CDR2 as SQIVND (reference sequence). The CDR3 length is 14 residues. The J segment lost 5 bases and the V segment lost 3 bases, leaving 6 bases of the junction unmatched. DNA for the CDR3: TGTGCCAGTAGTATTGAACAGGGGAGAACTGAAGCTTTCTTT. Translated: CASSIEQGRTEAFF.

This chain joins TRBV30 and TRBJ1-1; D unresolved. Germline loops: CDR1 GTSNPN, CDR2 SVGIG (reference sequence). V was clipped by 5 bases and J by 3 bases, with 19 bases between them. This CDR3 is built from 15 residues. The CDR3 DNA sequence: TGTGCCTGGGAACTGGGTCGCCCCGGGTACACTGAAGCTTTCTTT. Translating it yields CAWELGRPGYTEAFF.

V gene TRBV7-9 combines with J gene TRBJ1-2, with TRBD1 matching 9 bases. The CDR3 covers 15 residues. Germline V gene sequence: CDR1 SEHNR, CDR2 FQNEAQ (reference sequence). Trimming at V came to 9 bases and at J to 6 bases, leaving 14 bases not matched to a gene. Written as DNA, the CDR3 is TGTGCCAGTACACAGGGACAGGGAGTTCCCAATGGCTACACCTTC. As protein: CASTQGQGVPNGYTF.

The chain is built from TRBV19 and TRBJ2-2; D not resolved. Trimming took 3 bases from V and 0 from J, leaving 20 bases between them. The CDR3 length is 19 residues. Germline-derived CDR1 and CDR2 are LNHDA and SQIVND (reference sequence). In DNA form, the CDR3 reads TGTGCCAGTAGTATGGGAAGCAGGCGCACGTTCGCGAACACCGGGGAGCTGTTTTTT. The encoded protein is CASSMGSRRTFANTGELFF.

This clone was observed once. This chain links TRBV30 with TRBJ1-2; D possibly corresponds to TRBD1 (5 bases). In germline, CDR1 is GTSNPN, CDR2 SVGIG (reference sequence). This CDR3 region has 13 residues. Trimming took 3 bases from V and 2 from J, leaving 10 bases between them. The CDR3 DNA follows: TGTGCCTGGAGGACCCAGGGAAACTATGGCTACACCTTC. It is translated as CAWRTQGNYGYTF.

The genes are TRBV19 and TRBJ2-1; D unresolved. The CDR3 runs 16 residues. The V end lost 5 bases, the J end lost 0 bases, and 14 bases lay between the germline ends. The V gene's germline CDR1 is LNHDA and CDR2 SQIVND (reference sequence). The CDR3 loop reads CASSPLETGSYNEQFF. The CDR3 bases are TGTGCCAGTAGTCCGCTAGAGACGGGCTCCTACAATGAGCAGTTCTTC.

This clone appeared once. The chain carries TRBV24-1 and TRBJ2-1; 9 bases are shared with TRBD1. Germline-derived CDR1 and CDR2 are KGHDR and SFDVKD. V trimming: 7 bases; J trimming: 3 bases; junction bases outside the gene matches: 6. The CDR3 consists of 15 residues. In nucleotides, the CDR3 is TGTGCCACCAGCGCACAGGGGGCCTTCTACAATGAGCAGTTCTTC. The encoded protein is CATSAQGAFYNEQFF.

This chain links TRBV11-2 with TRBJ2-1; D gene ambiguous. The ends were cut back, 3 bases at V and 0 bases at J, with 9 bases in the middle. The CDR3 consists of 15 residues. Per germline, CDR1 SGHAT and CDR2 FQNNGV. This CDR3 is CASSFVRGSYNEQFF. The CDR3, as DNA: TGTGCCAGCAGCTTCGTCCGAGGCTCCTACAATGAGCAGTTCTTC.

The V and J genes are TRBV6-4 and TRBJ1-1; perhaps TRBD1 as D (5 bases). Germline CDR1 and CDR2: MRHNA and SNTAGT. The CDR3 contains 11 residues. Trimming pared 6 bases from V and 5 bases from J, leaving 7 bases between. The CDR3 protein is CASRAGTEAFF. In DNA form, the CDR3 reads TGTGCCAGCAGAGCAGGGACTGAAGCTTTCTTT.

This rearrangement joins TRBV7-2 to TRBJ2-1; TRBD1 matches 9 bases. There are 15 residues in the CDR3. V lost 1 base and J lost 7; bases outside the gene matches: 5. Germline-derived CDR1 and CDR2 are SGHTA and FQGNSA. In nucleotides, the CDR3 is TGTGCCAGCAGCTTAGTCTCGACAGGGGGGAATGAGCAGTTCTTC. Amino acids: CASSLVSTGGNEQFF.

The chain recombines TRBV6-1 with TRBJ1-2; D is possibly TRBD1 (6 bases). Per germline, CDR1 MNHNS and CDR2 SASEGT. Trimming cost V 4 bases and J 4 bases, with 19 bases left between them. This CDR3 comprises 16 residues. CDR3 region: CASSVLGGGYSYGYTF. Here the CDR3 DNA reads TGTGCCAGCAGTGTCCTCGGGGGCGGGTATAGCTATGGCTACACCTTC.

The chain is built from TRBV10-3 and TRBJ1-4; D gene uncertain. The CDR3 length is 19 residues. The V gene lost 11 bases and the J gene lost 0 bases, with 28 bases spanning the gap. Germline CDR1 reads ENHRY; CDR2 reads SYGVKD. This CDR3 is CALERSRTGRPPTNEKLFF. Here the CDR3 DNA reads TGTGCCCTGGAAAGGAGCCGGACGGGTCGTCCCCCAACTAATGAAAAACTGTTTTTT.

The chain links TRBV27 to TRBJ2-2; 7 positions agree with TRBD2. The CDR3 sequence is 13 residues long. Trimming took 7 bases from V and 5 from J; bases not matched to a gene: 4. Looked up from germline, CDR1 is MNHEY and CDR2 is SMNVEV (reference sequence). CDR3 nucleotide sequence: TGTGCCAGCACTGCTAGCGGTACCGGGGAGCTGTTTTTT. Protein: CASTASGTGELFF.

V is TRBV5-1 and J is TRBJ1-5; D is possibly TRBD1 (6 bases). Germline CDR1 is SGHRS and CDR2 is YFSETQ. V was trimmed by 5 bases and J by 1 base, leaving 10 bases between them. The CDR3 spans 14 residues. The CDR3 loop is CASRAGTSNQPQHF. CDR3 DNA sequence: TGCGCCAGCAGAGCAGGGACAAGCAATCAGCCCCAGCATTTT.

The chain is built from TRBV10-2 and TRBJ1-6; tentatively, D is TRBD1 (5 bases). From germline, CDR1 is WSHSY and CDR2 SAAADI. With 5 bases removed from V and 7 bases from J, the gap between germline ends came to 12 bases. CDR3 size: 14 residues. CDR3 bases: TGCGCCAGCAGTCCCGGACATGAGAATTCACCCCTCCACTTT. As protein: CASSPGHENSPLHF.

J is TRBJ1-6 and V is TRBV5-4; the match to TRBD1 covers 8 bases. The trim removed 4 bases at V and 6 bases at J, leaving 3 bases unmatched. This CDR3 is built from 14 residues. Germline V gene data show CDR1 as SGHNT and CDR2 as YYREEE (reference sequence). The CDR3 here is CASSPGQANSPLHF. In DNA form, the CDR3 reads TGTGCCAGCAGCCCGGGACAGGCTAATTCACCCCTCCACTTT.

There are a few counts of this clone. The chain combines TRBV5-1 with TRBJ2-7, with 7 bases lining up with TRBD1. Germline values: CDR1 SGHRS, CDR2 YFSETQ. V was pared by 3 bases and J by 2 bases, with 5 bases of the junction left unmatched. CDR3 size: 14 residues. CDR3 bases: TGCGCCAGCAGCTCCCCGGGACAGACCTACGAGCAGTACTTC. Amino acids: CASSSPGQTYEQYF. The full variable domain, completed using reference TRBV5-1 and TRBJ2-7, is KAGVTQTPRYLIKTRGQQVTLSCSPISGHRSVSWYQQTPGQGLQFLFEYFSETQRNKGNFPGRFSGRQFSNSRSEMNVSTLELGDSALYLCASSSPGQTYEQYFGPGTRLTVT.

The chain combines TRBV27 with TRBJ2-3, with D perhaps given as TRBD1 or TRBD2 (5 bases each). The CDR3 has 14 amino acids. With 8 bases removed from V and 4 bases from J, the gap between germline ends came to 16 bases. Germline loops: CDR1 MNHEY, CDR2 SMNVEV (reference sequence). Here the CDR3 DNA reads TGTGCCAGCGGGGGTAACAGGTTTGCAGATACGCAGTATTTT. Protein sequence: CASGGNRFADTQYF.

This chain uses TRBV4-3 with TRBJ1-6; 9 positions agree with TRBD1. V dropped 0 bases and J dropped 5; count of bases not matched to a gene: 2. Germline assignment: CDR1 LGHNA and CDR2 YSLEER. This CDR3 has 16 residues. The CDR3 loop reads CASSQDRTGDNSPLHF. The CDR3 DNA reads as TGCGCCAGCAGCCAAGACCGGACAGGGGATAATTCACCCCTCCACTTT.

The DNA of the CDR3 is TGTGCCACCAGTGATGGGGGACAGGGGGTTTACTCTGGGGCCAACGTCCTGACTTTC. Translated, it gives CATSDGGQGVYSGANVLTF. The rearrangement uses TRBV24-1 and TRBJ2-6; the match to TRBD1 covers 11 bases. This CDR3 spans 19 amino acids. Germline CDR1 is KGHDR and CDR2 is SFDVKD. The V gene end was trimmed by 3 bases and the J gene end by 0 bases; junction bases not matched to a gene: 6.

V usage is TRBV6-4 and J usage is TRBJ2-7; maybe TRBD1 (6 bases). Trimming took off 6 bases at V and 4 bases at J, with 16 bases between the two ends. Per the germline V gene, CDR1 is MRHNA and CDR2 is SNTAGT. The CDR3 spans 14 residues. CDR3 sequence reads: CASSATGTPYEQYF. The DNA for the CDR3 is TGTGCCAGCAGCGCAACCGGGACACCGTACGAGCAGTACTTC.